These 22 T cell receptor beta chains were all obtained from the same sample, sequenced in a study of blood T cells in healthy people across ages. Primed by a sample-barcoded 5' primer and a J-beta primer mix, a second PCR proceeded for about 7 to 11 cycles. TCRdb re-called the 5' RACE reads with MiXCR, one entry per CDR3 protein. The repertoire includes fewer than 800,000 distinct CDR3 sequences, approximately 29% of them detected once, and about 16% sits in the top ten. The sequenced sample consisted of blood. The receptors stem from a woman at least 80 years old in good health.

This clonotype was seen only a few times. A read error may be the cause here, since a much bigger clone is one base away. The rearrangement uses TRBV10-3 and TRBJ2-7; 10 nucleotides line up with TRBD1. The trim removed 6 bases at V and 4 bases at J, leaving 9 bases unmatched. Germline V CDR1 and CDR2: ENHRY, SYGVKD. The CDR3 has 15 residues. For the CDR3, the DNA is TGTGCCATCAGCACTCTCCGGGACAGGGGTTACGAGCAGTACTTC. Its protein is CAISTLRDRGYEQYF.

This clonotype showed up many times. V and J are TRBV6-2 or TRBV6-3 and TRBJ2-1; the D gene is possibly TRBD1 (6 bases). Germline CDR1 is MNHEY and CDR2 is SVGEGT. The CDR3 is made up of 14 amino acids. Trimming left V 4 bases short and J 3 bases short, with 10 bases between. CDR3 residues: CASSSWTDYNEQFF. The CDR3 bases are TGTGCCAGCAGTTCCTGGACAGACTACAATGAGCAGTTCTTC.

V gene TRBV28 combines with J gene TRBJ1-5; perhaps TRBD1 as D (5 bases). The CDR3 is 14 amino acids. With 2 bases removed from V and 8 bases from J, the gap between germline ends came to 13 bases. The germline V gene encodes CDR1 MDHEN and CDR2 SYDVKM. CDR3 DNA: TGTGCCAGCAGTTTAGGGGCGGTTCGGGAGCCCCAGCATTTT. Translated, it gives CASSLGAVREPQHF.

The V call is TRBV7-3, the J call TRBJ2-5; the D gene is possibly TRBD2 (6 bases). From germline, CDR1 is SGHTA and CDR2 FQGTGA. The CDR3 consists of 15 residues. Trimming cost V 6 bases and J 11 bases, with 25 bases left between them. This chain's CDR3 is CASSHSGDAYNEQYF. CDR3 coding DNA: TGTGCCAGCAGTCATTCGGGGGACGCATACAATGAGCAGTACTTC.

About this clonotype: This could be a read error, since a much larger clone is one nucleotide away. V is TRBV21-1 and J is TRBJ1-4. TRBV21-1 is flagged as a pseudogene. The CDR3 runs to 14 residues. CDR3 loop: CASLVDLPNEKLFF. CDR3 nucleotide sequence: TGTGCCAGCCTGGTTGACCTTCCTAATGAAAAACTGTTTTTT.

The table lists this clonotype with a few counts. A much larger clone differs from this one at a single base, so this may be a read error. The chain has TRBV9 and TRBJ2-1; 8 nucleotides align to TRBD2. The end of the DNA fits TRBJ2-7 better, so the J call may be wrong. Germline assignment: CDR1 SGDLS and CDR2 YYNGEE. This CDR3 is 16 amino acids long. In nucleotides, the CDR3 is TGTGCCAGCAGGGGCGGGGGGCCAAGCTCCTACAATGAGCAGTACTTC. It is translated as CASRGGGPSSYNEQYF.

The chain combines TRBV7-2 with TRBJ2-6; a possible D gene is TRBD1 (5 bases). CDR1 is SGHTA and CDR2 is FQGNSA in the germline V gene. The CDR3 is 15 amino acids. V lost 1 base to trimming and J lost 13 bases, with 17 bases between them. Written as DNA, the CDR3 is TGTGCCAGCAGCTTAGTCCAGTCTGGGGCCAGTGTCCTGACTTTC. This gives the protein CASSLVQSGASVLTF.

The genes are TRBV25-1 and TRBJ2-1, with 13 bases identical to TRBD2. J gave up 9 bases and V 3 bases, and 8 bases lay outside the gene matches. The V gene's germline CDR1 is MGHDK and CDR2 SYGVNS. The CDR3 is 16 amino acids. The CDR3 DNA follows: TGTGCCAGCAGTGATTTCAGACTAGCGGGAGGAGTTGAGCAGTTCTTC. Its translation: CASSDFRLAGGVEQFF. Looking up the rest from reference TRBV25-1 and TRBJ2-1 gives the full variable domain: EADIYQTPRYLVIGTGKKITLECSQTMGHDKMYWYQQDPGMELHLIHYSYGVNSTEKGDLSSESTVSRIRTEHFPLTLESARPSHTSQYLCASSDFRLAGGVEQFFGPGTRLTVL.

This rearrangement joins TRBV6-1 to TRBJ1-6, with 8 bases identical to TRBD1. CDR1 is MNHNS and CDR2 is SASEGT in the germline V gene. This CDR3 has 15 residues. J was trimmed by 17 bases and V by 2 bases; bases with no gene match: 14. This CDR3 is CASSERGTGGSFVHF. The CDR3 nucleotides are TGTGCCAGCAGTGAACGGGGGACAGGTGGTTCTTTCGTCCACTTT.

This sequence joins TRBV2 and TRBJ2-5; TRBD2 agrees at 8 bases. Germline V gene data show CDR1 as SNHLY and CDR2 as FYNNEI. The V segment lost 7 bases and the J segment 3 bases; nucleotides outside the gene matches: 4. The CDR3 is 13 residues long. The DNA for the CDR3 is TGTGCCAGCACATCGGGGGGGGAAGAGACCCAGTACTTC. It yields the protein CASTSGGEETQYF.

In its sample, this clonotype was seen a few times. The chain joins TRBV5-5 to TRBJ1-1; D remains ambiguous. Germline values: CDR1 SGHKS, CDR2 YYEKEE (reference sequence). The germline V and J ends were trimmed by 0 bases and 4 bases, with 10 bases remaining between them. CDR3 length: 14 amino acids. CDR3 DNA: TGTGCCAGCAGCTTGGCCAATATGCGCACTGAAGCTTTCTTT. It specifies CASSLANMRTEAFF.

The chain has TRBV7-9 and TRBJ1-4; TRBD1 matches at 7 bases. V shed 6 bases, J shed 2 bases, and the junction held 9 bases outside the gene matches. The germline V gene encodes CDR1 SEHNR and CDR2 FQNEAQ (reference sequence). CDR3 length: 16 amino acids. The CDR3 DNA reads TGTGCCAGCAGAAAGGGGGCGGGGGCCACTAATGAAAAACTGTTTTTT. It codes for CASRKGAGATNEKLFF.

The genes are TRBV5-1 and TRBJ2-3; TRBD2 aligns across 10 bases. This CDR3 contains 17 residues. With 3 bases clipped from V and 5 bases from J, the junction kept 12 bases outside the gene matches. Germline V gene lookup returns CDR1 SGHRS and CDR2 YFSETQ. The CDR3 protein is CASSSLEGLARRDTQYF. The CDR3 DNA reads as TGCGCCAGCAGCTCCCTAGAGGGACTAGCGAGACGAGATACGCAGTATTTT.

Worth noting for this clonotype: A much larger clone lies a single base off, so this may be a read error. The chain uses TRBV12-3 or TRBV12-4 and TRBJ2-1; the match to TRBD2 covers 7 bases. The CDR3 contains 16 residues. The CDR3 reads CASSLVNHPGLNGQFF. The CDR3 coding sequence is TGTGCCAGCAGTTTAGTAAACCATCCGGGACTAAATGGGCAGTTCTTC.

V usage is TRBV20-1 and J usage is TRBJ2-7, with 7 bases fitting TRBD2. Germline loops: CDR1 DFQATT, CDR2 SNEGSKA (reference sequence). V trimming: 5 bases; J trimming: 0 bases; junction bases outside the gene matches: 13. The CDR3 contains 16 residues. Here the CDR3 reads CSALGRASGSSYEQYF. The CDR3 coding sequence is TGCAGTGCTTTGGGCAGAGCTAGCGGTTCCTCCTACGAGCAGTACTTC.

The V gene is TRBV7-3, the J gene TRBJ2-5; 7 bases fit TRBD2. The germline V gene encodes CDR1 SGHTA and CDR2 FQGTGA. The CDR3 has 15 residues. After removal of 2 bases from V and 5 bases from J, the junction contained 8 bases not matched to a gene. CDR3 residues: CASSLSPGGWETQYF. The CDR3 coding sequence is TGTGCCAGCAGCTTATCCCCGGGGGGTTGGGAGACCCAGTACTTC. Full variable domain (missing parts from reference TRBV7-3 and TRBJ2-5): GAGVSQTPSNKVTEKGKYVELRCDPISGHTALYWYRQSLGQGPEFLIYFQGTGAADDSGLPNDRFFAVRPEGSVSTLKIQRTERGDSAVYLCASSLSPGGWETQYFGPGTRLLVL.

J is TRBJ1-5 and V is TRBV7-9, with a tentative D call TRBD1 (6 bases). Germline V gene lookup returns CDR1 SEHNR and CDR2 FQNEAQ (reference sequence). Trimming stripped 0 bases from V and 0 bases from J, with 9 bases between. The CDR3 spans 16 residues. The CDR3 here is CASSLAWDISNQPQHF. The CDR3 DNA is TGTGCCAGCAGCTTAGCGTGGGACATTAGCAATCAGCCCCAGCATTTT.

This clonotype was detected ten times or more. CDR3 sequence (DNA): TGTGCCAGCAGCTTGGGCGGGCCTGCTAATACGCAGTATTTT. Its translation: CASSLGGPANTQYF. The J gene is TRBJ2-3, the V gene TRBV11-2; TRBD2 might be the D (5 bases). The CDR3 sequence is 14 residues long. Germline V lookup: CDR1 SGHAT, CDR2 FQNNGV. V was trimmed by 3 bases and J by 7 bases, leaving 14 bases between them.

In its sample, this clonotype was seen many times. This chain links TRBV7-8 with TRBJ2-3; 9 bases map to TRBD1. CDR1 and CDR2 (germline): SGHVS, FQNEAQ. There are 17 residues in the CDR3. Germline trimming cut 4 bases from V and 6 bases from J; bases unmatched to any gene: 14. CDR3 DNA: TGTGCCAGCAGCTCCCTTCGTACGGGACAGGGCAGCGATACGCAGTATTTT. This gives the protein CASSSLRTGQGSDTQYF.

This chain joins TRBV7-8 and TRBJ1-2, with D hard to call. Trimming pared 5 bases from V and 5 bases from J, leaving 27 bases between. This CDR3 has 18 amino acids. Germline V gene lookup returns CDR1 SGHVS and CDR2 FQNEAQ. CDR3 sequence (DNA): TGTGCCAGCAGCCCCCTAAGGCCGGTCGGTTTCGTAGGGTATGGCTACACCTTC. Translating gives CASSPLRPVGFVGYGYTF.

There are many counts of this clonotype. This chain uses TRBV11-2 with TRBJ2-3; D is undetermined. Germline V CDR1 and CDR2: SGHAT, FQNNGV. This CDR3 spans 16 amino acids. The ends were cut back, 3 bases at V and 4 bases at J, with 17 bases in the middle. For the CDR3, the DNA is TGTGCCAGCAGCTTGCTTCGAGGAAATATAGCAGATACGCAGTATTTT. Its translation is CASSLLRGNIADTQYF.

This clonotype occurred many times. The chain combines TRBV5-6 with TRBJ2-5; 8 bases align to TRBD1. The germline CDR1 and CDR2 sequences are SGHDT and YYEEEE. This CDR3 contains 14 residues. With V trimmed by 2 bases and J by 5 bases, 5 bases remained unmatched. CDR3 loop: CASSFRTGSETQYF. The CDR3 DNA reads TGTGCCAGCAGCTTCCGGACAGGGTCGGAGACCCAGTACTTC.